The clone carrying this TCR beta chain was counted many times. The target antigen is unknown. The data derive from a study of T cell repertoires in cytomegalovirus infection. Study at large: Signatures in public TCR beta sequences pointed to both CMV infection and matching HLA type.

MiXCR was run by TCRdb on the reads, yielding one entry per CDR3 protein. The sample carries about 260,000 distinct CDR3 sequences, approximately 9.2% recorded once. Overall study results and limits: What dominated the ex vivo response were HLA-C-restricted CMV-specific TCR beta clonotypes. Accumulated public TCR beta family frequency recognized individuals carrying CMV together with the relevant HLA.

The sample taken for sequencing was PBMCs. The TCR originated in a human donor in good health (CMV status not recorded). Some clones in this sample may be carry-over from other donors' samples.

This chain's CDR3 is CASSFKRDYGYTF. The CDR3 coding sequence is TGTGCCAGCAGCTTTAAAAGGGACTATGGCTACACCTTC. This chain uses TRBV7-2 with TRBJ1-2; D is unresolved. The CDR3 runs to 13 residues. From germline, CDR1 is SGHTA and CDR2 FQGNSA. V was clipped by 3 bases and J by 3 bases, with 8 bases between them. Full variable domain (missing parts from reference TRBV7-2 and TRBJ1-2): GAGVSQSPSNKVTEKGKDVELRCDPISGHTALYWYRQSLGQGLEFLIYFQGNSAPDKSGLPSDRFSAERTGGSVSTLTIQRTQQEDSAVYLCASSFKRDYGYTFGSGTRLTVV.